Here is one TCR beta chain with its context. This specimen belongs to a study of blood T cell repertoires in COVID-19. The CDR3 spans 15 residues. Trimming stripped 2 bases from V and 7 bases from J, with 21 bases between. Germline loops: CDR1 GTSNPN, CDR2 SVGIG (reference sequence). Using immunoSEQ multiplex PCR, the repertoire was profiled, and TCRdb retains in-frame clones only, with some absent. The table lists some 80,000 clones, 79% of them singletons. Input material: peripheral blood. The chain has TRBV30 and TRBJ2-7; TRBD2 is a possible D gene (5 bases). The receptor's source is a woman of 80 years or more with active or convalescent COVID-19. CDR3 coding DNA: TGTGCCTGGAGTCCCCTAAAGGTACGGGGTGGAGAGCAGTACTTC. Its protein product is CAWSPLKVRGGEQYF.